The 19 T cell receptor beta chains below come from one sample, sequenced in a study of T cell responses to AZD1222 COVID-19 vaccine. Repertoires were generated with immunoSEQ multiplex PCR, while TCRdb's copy carries only in-frame clones and drops some. The sample contains around 130,000 clones, 70% to 90% of which appear only once. The starting material was peripheral blood, obtained on day 0 of AZD1222 vaccination. These receptors all stem from an adult in good health.

V gene TRBV7-9 combines with J gene TRBJ1-2; D is undetermined. This CDR3 comprises 16 residues. Germline-derived CDR1 and CDR2 are SEHNR and FQNEAQ (reference sequence). V gave up 1 base and J gave up 4 bases, with 16 bases separating them. CDR3 DNA sequence: TGTGCCAGCAGCTTAGTTCGGCACCTAAGCGGCTATGGCTACACCTTC. Translating gives CASSLVRHLSGYGYTF.

This clone was found once. The chain links TRBV5-1 to TRBJ2-5; D is ambiguous. Trimming pared 4 bases from V and 7 bases from J, leaving 20 bases between. The germline CDR1 and CDR2 sequences are SGHRS and YFSETQ. The CDR3 runs 15 residues. The DNA of the CDR3 is TGCGCCAGCAGCCCTGACTTGGCCGGCGTGGGGACCCAGTACTTC. It encodes CASSPDLAGVGTQYF.

The J gene is TRBJ1-5, the V gene TRBV6-6, with 7 nucleotides matching TRBD1. CDR3 length: 14 amino acids. Looked up from germline, CDR1 is MNHNY and CDR2 is SVGAGI (reference sequence). Trimming at V came to 5 bases and at J to 5 bases, leaving 6 bases not matched to a gene. The CDR3 DNA reads TGTGCCAGCAGTAGGACAGGCAATTATCAGCCCCAGCATTTT. This codes for CASSRTGNYQPQHF.

The J gene is TRBJ1-2, the V gene TRBV6-5, with 9 positions matching TRBD1. V lost 6 bases and J lost 7; bases outside the gene matches: 3. The CDR3 covers 12 residues. Germline V CDR1 and CDR2: MNHEY, SVGAGI. The CDR3 reads CASRGQGRGYTF. In nucleotides, the CDR3 is TGTGCCAGCAGGGGACAGGGACGTGGCTACACCTTC.

The chain employs TRBV9 and TRBJ2-7, with TRBD1 identical over 8 bases. The V and J ends lost 4 bases and 6 bases, in that order; junction bases with no gene match: 3. Germline V gives CDR1 SGDLS, CDR2 YYNGEE. This CDR3 is 12 amino acids long. As DNA, the CDR3 is TGTGCCAGCAGCCCACAGGGGGGCGAGCAGTACTTC. Protein product: CASSPQGGEQYF.

The chain has TRBV25-1 and TRBJ1-1; 10 nucleotides align to TRBD1. The CDR3 totals 14 residues. The trim removed 3 bases at V and 7 bases at J, leaving 5 bases unmatched. CDR1 is MGHDK, CDR2 SYGVNS, per germline. The CDR3 nucleotides are TGTGCCAGCAGTGAGAGACAGGGGGCGTTTGAAGCTTTCTTT. This sequence encodes CASSERQGAFEAFF.

This chain connects TRBV5-1 to TRBJ2-2; no reliable D call. Trimming pared 0 bases from V and 2 bases from J, leaving 8 bases between. Per the germline V gene, CDR1 is SGHRS and CDR2 is YFSETQ. CDR3 length equals 15 residues. In nucleotides, the CDR3 is TGCGCCAGCAGCTTGGGGCAGACAAACACCGGGGAGCTGTTTTTT. It codes for CASSLGQTNTGELFF. The full variable domain, with the rest looked up from reference TRBV5-1 and TRBJ2-2, is KAGVTQTPRYLIKTRGQQVTLSCSPISGHRSVSWYQQTPGQGLQFLFEYFSETQRNKGNFPGRFSGRQFSNSRSEMNVSTLELGDSALYLCASSLGQTNTGELFFGEGSRLTVL.

The V call is TRBV5-1, the J call TRBJ2-1; 7 bases fit TRBD2. The V and J ends lost 3 bases and 0 bases, in that order; junction bases with no gene match: 9. Per germline, CDR1 SGHRS and CDR2 YFSETQ. The CDR3 totals 17 residues. Written as DNA, the CDR3 is TGCGCCAGCAGCTCGGAGGCTAGCGGCAGCTCCTACAATGAGCAGTTCTTC. Its protein is CASSSEASGSSYNEQFF.

This sequence joins TRBV9 and TRBJ2-7; D is perhaps TRBD2 (6 bases). Germline V gene sequence: CDR1 SGDLS, CDR2 YYNGEE. V was trimmed by 5 bases and J by 1 base, leaving 13 bases between them. The CDR3 is 14 amino acids. The CDR3 DNA reads as TGTGCCAGCAGTTCCGGGGGATGGTCCTACGAGCAGTACTTC. Translating it yields CASSSGGWSYEQYF.

This clone appeared once. The chain has TRBV12-3 or TRBV12-4 and TRBJ2-1, with 8 positions matching TRBD2. This CDR3 is 13 amino acids long. Losses at the gene ends were 6 bases for V and 8 bases for J; bases not matched to a gene: 6. The CDR3 DNA reads as TGTGCCAGCAGGGGGACTAGTATTTATGAGCAGTTCTTC. Translated, it gives CASRGTSIYEQFF.

The chain carries TRBV30 and TRBJ2-5; 7 positions match TRBD2. Germline lookup yields CDR1 GTSNPN and CDR2 SVGIG (reference sequence). The CDR3 contains 14 residues. V shed 4 bases, J shed 3 bases, and the junction held 8 bases outside the gene matches. The CDR3 is CAWTLGLAEETQYF. CDR3 DNA sequence: TGTGCCTGGACTCTCGGGCTAGCGGAAGAGACCCAGTACTTC.

The genes are TRBV6-4 and TRBJ2-7; possible D gene TRBD2, 6 bases. Deletions cut 5 bases from V and 0 bases from J, with 14 bases between. The CDR3 runs 15 residues. In germline, CDR1 is MRHNA, CDR2 SNTAGT. CDR3 bases: TGTGCCAGCAGTCTAAGTAGGGGAGGCTCCTACGAGCAGTACTTC. It codes for CASSLSRGGSYEQYF.

The gene calls are TRBV30 and TRBJ2-7, with TRBD2 matching 8 bases. The V gene end was trimmed by 3 bases and the J gene end by 3 bases; junction bases not matched to a gene: 7. CDR1 and CDR2 (germline): GTSNPN, SVGIG (reference sequence). The CDR3 consists of 14 residues. Written as DNA, the CDR3 is TGTGCCTGGAGCCCCGGGGGGGGGAGCTACGAGCAGTACTTC. Residues: CAWSPGGGSYEQYF.

In its sample, this clone was seen a few times. This rearrangement joins TRBV5-1 to TRBJ1-4; 8 bases line up with TRBD1. This CDR3 spans 14 amino acids. Germline V lookup: CDR1 SGHRS, CDR2 YFSETQ. V was pared by 0 bases and J by 7 bases, with 2 bases of the junction left unmatched. This CDR3 is CASSLAGGGEKLFF. CDR3 nucleotide sequence: TGCGCCAGCAGCTTGGCAGGGGGCGGTGAAAAACTGTTTTTT.

The chain combines TRBV18 with TRBJ2-3; TRBD1 agrees at 11 bases. The length of the CDR3 is 18 residues. Germline trimming cut 2 bases from V and 4 bases from J; bases unmatched to any gene: 11. CDR1 and CDR2 from the germline V gene are KGHSH and LQKENI. This chain's CDR3 is CASSPGTGGHFPPDTQYF. Written as DNA, the CDR3 is TGTGCCAGCTCACCAGGGACAGGGGGTCATTTTCCTCCAGATACGCAGTATTTT.

The chain couples TRBV19 to TRBJ1-1; TRBD1 agrees at 8 bases. V lost 0 bases and J lost 0; bases outside the gene matches: 6. The CDR3 loop spans 17 amino acids. The germline V gene has CDR1 LNHDA and CDR2 SQIVND (reference sequence). The CDR3 sequence is CASSIDGTGTLNTEAFF. Written as DNA, the CDR3 is TGTGCCAGTAGTATAGATGGGACAGGAACCCTGAACACTGAAGCTTTCTTT.

The CDR3 here is CASSQGYEQYF. As DNA, the CDR3 is TGTGCCAGCAGTCAGGGCTACGAGCAGTACTTC. The chain joins TRBV2 to TRBJ2-7; D may be TRBD1 (5 bases). Germline V gene sequence: CDR1 SNHLY, CDR2 FYNNEI. The V gene lost 5 bases and the J gene lost 3 bases, with 5 bases spanning the gap. This CDR3 comprises 11 residues.

The rearrangement uses TRBV19 and TRBJ1-1; D unclear. The CDR3 loop spans 15 amino acids. Germline values: CDR1 LNHDA, CDR2 SQIVND (reference sequence). Trimming removed 4 bases from V and 2 bases from J, with 14 bases in between. In nucleotides, the CDR3 is TGTGCCAGTAGTAGCTCTCCGTCGCCCAACACTGAAGCTTTCTTT. Its protein is CASSSSPSPNTEAFF.

This sequence joins TRBV6-5 and TRBJ1-5; D perhaps matches TRBD1 (5 bases). Germline V gene sequence: CDR1 MNHEY, CDR2 SVGAGI. The CDR3 is made up of 15 amino acids. V shed 8 bases and J shed 6 bases, with 20 bases lying between them. CDR3 nucleotide sequence: TGTGCCAGCTGCTCTGGGGCGCCCAGCGGTCAGCCCCAGCATTTT. This encodes CASCSGAPSGQPQHF.